Following are 14 T cell receptor beta chains from one sample sequenced in a study of cytomegalovirus exposure and HLA in healthy donors. PCR amplification relied on 60 Vbeta primers (plus 13 Jbeta primers). TCRdb's copy holds only in-frame clones and misses some; the assay was immunoSEQ multiplex PCR. The table records about 120,000 clones, less than 85% of them present only once. The sample taken for sequencing was PBMCs. These TCRs come from a man aged 30 to 45 in good health and CMV-seropositive.

The chain employs TRBV7-9 and TRBJ2-5; 7 bases fit TRBD1. Germline V gene data show CDR1 as SEHNR and CDR2 as FQNEAQ (reference sequence). V dropped 5 bases and J dropped 12; count of bases not matched to a gene: 6. The CDR3 extends over 11 amino acids. CDR3 amino acids: CASSLTGSEYF. CDR3 nucleotide sequence: TGTGCCAGCAGCCTGACAGGGTCCGAGTACTTC.

The chain carries TRBV6-5 and TRBJ1-1; TRBD1 is a possible D gene (5 bases). Germline CDR1 and CDR2: MNHEY and SVGAGI. Between the trimmed V and J ends, which lost 9 bases and 1 base, there was a span of 9 bases. This CDR3 is built from 12 residues. CDR3 bases: TGTGCCAGTGTGGGGCGGAACACTGAAGCTTTCTTT. It specifies CASVGRNTEAFF.

This sequence joins TRBV19 and TRBJ2-7; D is unclear. The V gene lost 0 bases and the J gene lost 4 bases, with 7 bases spanning the gap. The CDR3 contains 13 residues. The germline V gene has CDR1 LNHDA and CDR2 SQIVND (reference sequence). The CDR3 nucleotides are TGTGCCAGTAGTATAGATTTGCGGTACGAGCAGTACTTC. Protein: CASSIDLRYEQYF. Drawing the rest from reference TRBV19 and TRBJ2-7, the complete variable domain is DGGITQSPKYLFRKEGQNVTLSCEQNLNHDAMYWYRQDPGQGLRLIYYSQIVNDFQKGDIAEGYSVSREKKESFPLTVTSAQKNPTAFYLCASSIDLRYEQYFGPGTRLTVT.

This clone was seen just once. The junction does not match germline at one end; this may be a read error. The chain has TRBV7-9 and TRBJ2-2; 8 positions agree with TRBD2. CDR3 size: 15 residues. Germline loops: CDR1 SEHNR, CDR2 FQNEAQ (reference sequence). CDR3 bases: TGTTCCAGCAGCTACAGTGGGACTAGTGCCGGGGAGCTGTTTTTT. It encodes CSSSYSGTSAGELFF.

This chain joins TRBV6-1 and TRBJ1-2; 7 bases are shared with TRBD1. This CDR3 comprises 13 residues. Germline V gene data show CDR1 as MNHNS and CDR2 as SASEGT. V dropped 7 bases and J dropped 6; count of bases not matched to a gene: 8. The CDR3 DNA is TGTGCCAGCAATGAGGGGGACAGCCATGGCTACACCTTC. Amino acids: CASNEGDSHGYTF.

This clone was observed a single time. The chain couples TRBV6-5 to TRBJ2-2; 10 bases match TRBD1. Germline values: CDR1 MNHEY, CDR2 SVGAGI. The CDR3 consists of 15 residues. Trimming removed 7 bases from V and 6 bases from J; junction bases left unmatched: 8. The CDR3 loop reads CASTETGGMAGELFF. CDR3 nucleotide sequence: TGTGCCAGCACCGAGACAGGGGGCATGGCCGGGGAGCTGTTTTTT.

This chain joins TRBV5-1 and TRBJ2-5; 7 bases agree with TRBD2. V shed 6 bases and J 5 bases; nucleotides not matched to a gene: 13. CDR1 is SGHRS and CDR2 is YFSETQ in the germline V gene. CDR3 length equals 15 residues. The CDR3 sequence: CASKRMAGEVETQYF. The CDR3 DNA is TGCGCCAGCAAAAGGATGGCGGGGGAGGTGGAGACCCAGTACTTC.

The chain employs TRBV18 and TRBJ1-6, with 9 nucleotides matching TRBD1. Germline CDR1 is KGHSH and CDR2 is LQKENI. The CDR3 covers 17 residues. After removal of 4 bases from V and 9 bases from J, the junction contained 13 bases not matched to a gene. The CDR3 here is CASSLGGLTGGSSPLHF. The CDR3 DNA sequence: TGTGCCAGCTCACTCGGGGGCTTAACAGGGGGCAGTTCACCCCTCCACTTT.

The gene calls are TRBV30 and TRBJ1-2; D unresolved. Germline V gene lookup returns CDR1 GTSNPN and CDR2 SVGIG (reference sequence). This CDR3 contains 13 residues. V lost 2 bases and J lost 3, with 10 bases in between. CDR3 sequence reads: CAWSSGPDYGYTF. The DNA for the CDR3 is TGTGCCTGGAGTTCTGGTCCGGACTATGGCTACACCTTC.

This sequence joins TRBV5-1 and TRBJ2-4, with D possibly TRBD2 on 6 matching bases. Germline V gene data show CDR1 as SGHRS and CDR2 as YFSETQ. The CDR3 loop spans 11 amino acids. Trimming left V 9 bases short and J 13 bases short, with 17 bases between. The CDR3 DNA reads as TGCGCCACCTCAAACGGGGGACCCCAGTACTTC. It is translated as CATSNGGPQYF.

The V and J genes are TRBV28 and TRBJ1-4, with 12 bases that match TRBD1. Trimming removed 7 bases from V and 11 bases from J; junction bases left unmatched: 2. Germline lookup yields CDR1 MDHEN and CDR2 SYDVKM. The CDR3 length is 12 residues. CDR3 amino acids: CASMGQGAKLFF. CDR3 sequence (DNA): TGTGCCAGCATGGGACAGGGGGCTAAACTGTTTTTT.

V gene TRBV27 combines with J gene TRBJ1-5; D is unresolved. The ends were cut back, 6 bases at V and 3 bases at J, with 9 bases in the middle. The CDR3 length is 13 residues. The germline V gene encodes CDR1 MNHEY and CDR2 SMNVEV (reference sequence). CDR3 protein: CASSYALNQPQHF. The CDR3 coding sequence is TGTGCCAGCAGCTATGCCCTCAATCAGCCCCAGCATTTT.

This clone occurred once. This chain joins TRBV27 and TRBJ2-3; the D gene is possibly TRBD2 (5 bases). Germline-derived CDR1 and CDR2 are MNHEY and SMNVEV (reference sequence). This CDR3 comprises 14 residues. The ends were cut back, 0 bases at V and 6 bases at J, with 10 bases in the middle. In DNA, the CDR3 is TGTGCCAGCAGTTTATCACCGGGAACGGATACGCAGTATTTT. It encodes CASSLSPGTDTQYF.

On this clone itself: This CDR3 is missing its conserved last phenylalanine or tryptophan, likely due to a read error. V and J are TRBV6-1 and TRBJ2-3; TRBD2 is a possible D gene (6 bases). Trimming left V 5 bases short and J 7 bases short, with 13 bases between. CDR1 and CDR2 from the germline V gene are MNHNS and SASEGT. The CDR3 is 13 residues long. CDR3 amino acids: CASSTSGDNTQYL. Here the CDR3 DNA reads TGTGCCAGCAGTACCTCGGGAGATAATACGCAGTATCTT.